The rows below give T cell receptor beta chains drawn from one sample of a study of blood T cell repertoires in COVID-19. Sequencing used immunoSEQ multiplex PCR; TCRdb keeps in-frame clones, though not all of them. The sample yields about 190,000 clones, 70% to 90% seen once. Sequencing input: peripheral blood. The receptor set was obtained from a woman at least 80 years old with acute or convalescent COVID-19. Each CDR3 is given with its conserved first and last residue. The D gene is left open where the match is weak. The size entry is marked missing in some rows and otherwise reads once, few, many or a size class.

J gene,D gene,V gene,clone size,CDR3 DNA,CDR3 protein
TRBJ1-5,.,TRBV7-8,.,TGTGCCAGCAGCTTCTTCAGGGAGCCCCAGCATTTT,CASSFFREPQHF
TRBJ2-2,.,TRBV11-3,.,TGTGCCAGCAGCTCGTCAGGGACTAACACCGGGGAGCTGTTTTTT,CASSSSGTNTGELFF
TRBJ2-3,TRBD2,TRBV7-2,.,TGTGCCAGCAGCACCCGATGGGGAGGGAGAGGGTCAGATACGCAGTATTTT,CASSTRWGGRGSDTQYF
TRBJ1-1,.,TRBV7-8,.,TGTGCCAGCAGCATGAGCGCCCTGAACACTGAAGCTTTCTTT,CASSMSALNTEAFF
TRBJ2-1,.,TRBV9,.,TGTGCCAGCAGCGTTAATGTTTGGGGTCTGAGCGGAGGCTCCTACAATGAGCAGTTCTTC,CASSVNVWGLSGGSYNEQFF
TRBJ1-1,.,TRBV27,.,TGTGCCAGCTGGGGGGACGGGGGGCGAACTGAAGCTTTCTTT,CASWGDGGRTEAFF
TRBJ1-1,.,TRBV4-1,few,TGCGCCAGCAGCCAAGTCGGAGTATTGAACACTGAAGCTTTCTTT,CASSQVGVLNTEAFF
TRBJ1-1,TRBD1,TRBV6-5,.,TGTGCCAGCAGTTACTCGTTAGGACAGGGACTCACTGAAGCTTTCTTT,CASSYSLGQGLTEAFF
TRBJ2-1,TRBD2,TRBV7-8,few,TGTGCCAGCAGCTCCGGACTAGCGGGGGGGCACGGCAATGAGCAGTTCTTC,CASSSGLAGGHGNEQFF
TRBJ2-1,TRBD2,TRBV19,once,TGTGCCAGTAGTATAGGGGGTCTAGCGGGACGAAATGAGCAGTTCTTC,CASSIGGLAGRNEQFF
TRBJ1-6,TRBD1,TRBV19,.,TGTGCCAGTAGTACCGGGACAGGAGTATTAGGTTCACCCCTCCACTTT,CASSTGTGVLGSPLHF